The present TCR beta chain was sequenced within a study of CD8 T cell repertoires and HIV-1 epitope variants. Study as a whole: Control wells had CMV/EBV/flu peptides, negative Ebola AY9, or no peptide.

In its sample, this clone ranks as large (0.1 to 1%). Its antigen is not identified. This table comes from immunoSEQ multiplex PCR, and its TCRdb copy is limited to in-frame clones, with some not included. The sample contains under 1,200 clones, about three fifths of which appear only once. Germline CDR1 reads SGHDN; CDR2 reads FVKESK. CDR3 length: 11 residues. Trimming took 3 bases from V and 11 from J; bases not matched to a gene: 3. The chain joins TRBV14 to TRBJ1-1, with 7 bases that match TRBD1. The clonotype comes from a male donor with HIV. The specimen was cultured CD8+ T cells derived from PBMCs. The chain's CDR3 is CASSQSGGAFF. In DNA, the CDR3 is TGTGCCAGCAGCCAGTCAGGGGGGGCTTTCTTT.